The T cell receptor beta chain under discussion was sequenced for a study of cytomegalovirus exposure and HLA in healthy donors (dated by TCRdb to about 2017). General notes on the study: In an earlier analysis of roughly 500 of the donors, 250 to 300 Gb of sequence data and some 120 million unique TCR beta sequences from about 179 million T cells were reported. Of the 300 to 400 genotyped donors, over 70% fell in the genetic ancestry cluster associated with self-reported Caucasian donors. Across 300 to 400 genotyped donors of the cohort, an average of about 200,000 unique TCR beta nucleotide sequences per donor were sequenced, and about a sixth of those sequences were non-productive. About five DR-DQ haplotypes were treated as single units for association and clustering because of strong linkage in the cohort. The aim of the study was to test whether cataloging public T cell receptors could identify signatures of past pathogen exposure. To decide whether each TCR beta V gene segment behaved as functional or pseudogenic, an earlier analysis of approximately 600 of the donors relied on high-throughput TCR beta sequencing. All discovery cohort repertoires had been generated on a single sequencing platform. Typing coverage varied by locus: roughly 629-630 donors for A, B, C, DRB1 and DQB1; under 550 for DQA1; about 590 for DPA1; roughly 450 for DPB1. Using immunosequencing, the study profiled T cell repertoires from around 670 subjects and related those repertoires to cytomegalovirus serostatus. An early release covering approximately 600 HLA-typed donors comprised 250 to 350 gigabases of sequencing data and around 80 million unique TCR sequences. To predict cytomegalovirus infection status, the study combined high-throughput TCR immunosequencing, statistical association of individual TCRs with disease status, and machine learning. Donor age, sex, ethnicity and CMV serostatus were compiled alongside the repertoire data. Rather than drawing on any new phenotypic data, the later analysis identified candidate immune exposures from TCR beta sequences and the way those sequences occurred across donors. A later genetic analysis took genome-wide SNP genotypes for about 55% of the 666 donors and used that subset as a discovery cohort. Class I and class II HLA loci were covered by the typing at four-digit resolution. In a later analysis, previously published TCR beta repertoires from 550 to 700 donors were re-analyzed and high-resolution HLA genotyping was added so that TCR occurrence patterns could be studied. Along with the roughly 700-subject first cohort, a separate validation cohort of more than 90 different subjects was used.

The cohort was made up of several hundred healthy bone marrow donors. At the time of sampling, every cohort member was nominally healthy, though immune exposures that went unrecorded were likely present. The donor was CMV seronegative and was included in the group of a few hundred seronegative cohort members. A peripheral blood sample was provided by each donor, and peripheral blood mononuclear cells were used for TCR beta sequencing. Genomic DNA extraction from the blood cell samples was performed with the Qiagen DNeasy Blood Extraction Kit. Library preparation employed the immunoSEQ multiplex PCR assay. A mixture of 60 forward primers for TCR Vbeta segments and 13 reverse primers for TCR Jbeta segments was used in the multiplex PCR. The CDR3 region of rearranged TCR beta genes was amplified from genomic DNA with a multiplex PCR assay. The Illumina HiSeq System was used to sequence the amplified TCR beta libraries as 87-base-pair reads. Under the source paper's analysis protocol: A later analysis tallied around 80 million unique TCR beta chains across the 700 or so repertoires, and around 12 million of those chains were shared by two or more donors. Raw reads were error-corrected and collapsed into unique sequences with a nearest-neighbor algorithm that merged closely related sequences to remove PCR and sequencing errors. CDR3 sequences were aligned to IMGT reference sequences to assign V, D and J gene segments. For a sequence to be retained, a match of at least six nucleotides to both a V gene segment and a J gene segment was required. A rearrangement counted as productive if the CDR3 had no stop codons and remained in frame with V and J, and every other rearrangement counted as non-productive. CDR3 was defined by IMGT convention, running from the second conserved V-encoded cysteine to the conserved J-encoded phenylalanine. The earlier analysis of about 610 of the donors excluded any sequence lacking an unambiguous match to a single V gene segment. An earlier analysis of over 450 of the donors classified V segments as functional when productive rearrangements were above 56.7% and as segregating when the standard deviation between donors was above 5%. A statistical classification framework was developed to diagnose cytomegalovirus status using the catalog of TCR beta chain sequences. A later analysis assigned V and J genes by comparing TCR nucleotide sequences with IMGT/GENE-DB human TR gene sequences. Using the TCRdist pipeline, a later analysis assigned CDR3 sequences along with most-parsimonious VDJ recombination scenarios. In a later analysis, each TCR beta chain was defined by its CDR3 amino acid sequence together with its V-gene family, and reads without a unique V-gene family were excluded. In a later analysis, around 650 highly shared, low-generation-probability nucleotide sequences were removed to address suspected cross-contamination and a sequencing artifact. In a later analysis, a clonal expansion index for each public chain was calculated from normalized within-repertoire ranks of inferred template counts. A later analysis computed generation probabilities with a VDJ recombination model fitted to out-of-frame rearrangements, and checked the results against IGoR. A later analysis scored TCR-TCR, TCR-HLA and TCR-CMV co-occurrence with hypergeometric tests, applying a repertoire-size bias correction to TCR pairs. In a later analysis, false discovery rates were estimated by permuting HLA or CMV assignments 20 times. In a later analysis, co-occurring TCRs were grouped with DBSCAN, and TCRdist sequence similarity was added when clustering was performed within HLA-allele-positive subsets. Repertoires with fewer than 30,000 or more than 120,000 public chains, plus five repertoires with anomalous nucleotide sharing, were excluded from co-occurrence clustering. Here the immuneACCESS table is served through TCRdb, limited to in-frame sequences with V and J called. Missing clones are a known gap in these copies; in checked studies unresolved V genes cover under half, and the rest lacks a known reason. V and J calls and clone size are those listed in that table; D and trimming were worked out from the DNA. Present in this sample are some 150,000 clones, approximately 59% of which were seen just once. The ten largest clones take up 2.5% to 3% of the sample.

The count of this clone is one. What antigen it recognizes has not been identified. Per-base qualities were not stored, and no clone one base away is much larger. Results and caveats for the whole study, not just this receptor: A further reported finding was that TCR beta sequences accurately predicted the HLA-A and HLA-B alleles for most subjects in the first cohort. An earlier analysis of 450 to 750 of the donors showed that most TCR beta V segments appeared in productive rearrangements either about 87% or about 30% of the time, which broadly matched IMGT annotations. Across donors, most TCR sequences were observed very rarely, whereas some public TCRs were present in many individuals. Because HLA typing was unavailable for some donors at each locus, only the typed subset was used in association tests. When HLA alleles, especially DR and DQ, strongly co-occurred, attributing TCR associations to individual alleles was difficult. The cohort was sequenced for TCR beta chains only, and without alpha or paired-chain data the features that could be detected were limited. According to a later analysis, parvovirus B19, influenza, CMV and Epstein-Barr virus appeared linked to several top co-occurrence clusters. According to a later analysis, most CMV-associated TCR beta chains appeared to be HLA-restricted, and the HLA associations seemed to be driven largely by CMV exposure. A cluster of highly shared sequence variants was judged likely to be a technical artifact of the sequencing pipeline. Immune exposure information for the cohort was limited to CMV serostatus. The classifier was reported to diagnose cytomegalovirus status with high specificity and sensitivity in both the original cohort and the validation cohort. V-gene and J-gene trimming of TCR beta chains was associated with a missense DCLRE1C variant in a later genetic analysis, and the association was replicated in an independent cohort. The authors suggested that the approach could potentially be extended to other disease states and immunological phenotypes. In the study, 164 TCR beta chains were listed as associated with cytomegalovirus. Specific HLA alleles were associated with 15,000 to 20,000 TCR beta sequences at a false discovery rate of 0.05 in a later analysis. About 17 rarely observed V segments, including chromosome 9 orphons, were excluded from the earlier analysis of 550 to 700 of the donors because counts were too low. Compared with the roughly 670-donor mean, donors in an Asian-associated ancestry cluster had fewer N-insertions in productive TCRs, according to a later genetic analysis. Presence/absence analyses assumed roughly uniform sequencing depth across donors, an assumption that may not hold. Correlated functional status among segregating V segments might be attributable to linkage disequilibrium, but an unknown experimental factor could not be ruled out. A few of the identified cytomegalovirus-associated TCR beta chains were confirmed in vitro to be specific for cytomegalovirus antigens. In a later analysis, the rate of TCR association differed among HLA loci, with DRB1 alleles having the most associated TCRs and HLA-C alleles having the fewest. A later analysis found that HLA-associated TCR beta chains were more clonally expanded and had lower generation probabilities than equally common non-associated chains.

The sample consisted of PBMCs. The receptor comes from a man aged 35-49 years in good health and CMV-seronegative.

The CDR3 protein is CASSLTAPRNTIYF. DNA sequence: TGTGCCAGCAGCCTGACAGCCCCACGAAACACCATATATTTT. The chain links TRBV6-6 with TRBJ1-3; D gene: possibly TRBD1, on 5 matching bases. CDR1 is given as MNHNY and CDR2 as SVGAGI, both from the germline V gene (reference sequence). Trimming removed 6 bases from V and 5 bases from J, leaving 14 bases between the germline ends. The CDR3 numbers 14 residues from cysteine through phenylalanine. The sequence is cut down to CDR3 DNA, 42 bases in frame from base 1.